The rows below give T cell receptor beta chains drawn from one sample of a study of shared T cell receptors in the human thymus. Some clones are missing from TCRdb's copy, which holds only in-frame ones; the method was immunoSEQ multiplex PCR. The data hold approximately 660,000 clones, with 88% observed a single time. These data also formed part of another study, on human thymus T cells.

The sample was thymocytes. These receptors all stem from a boy under two years old with a congenital heart defect. Each CDR3 is given with its conserved first and last residue. Each record gives: clone size, J gene, V gene, CDR3 length, D gene, CDR3 protein, CDR3 DNA. D genes are given only for firm matches. Rows may omit the clone size; those that give it use once, few, many or a size class.

- | TRBJ2-6 | TRBV7-2 | 19 | TRBD1 | CASSPTPQGARAGANVLTF | TGTGCCAGCAGCCCTACCCCGCAGGGGGCTAGGGCTGGGGCCAACGTCCTGACTTTC
- | TRBJ2-3 | TRBV10-2 | 17 | TRBD1 | CASSESTGQWGTDTQYF | TGCGCCAGCAGTGAGTCGACAGGGCAATGGGGCACAGATACGCAGTATTTT
- | TRBJ2-7 | TRBV4-3 | 17 | - | CASSQDLKGDLSYEQYF | TGCGCCAGCAGCCAAGATCTGAAGGGGGACCTCTCCTACGAGCAGTACTTC
- | TRBJ2-7 | TRBV7-3 | 17 | - | CASSLEGGFGGSYEQYF | TGTGCCAGCAGCTTAGAAGGCGGGTTCGGGGGATCCTACGAGCAGTACTTC
- | TRBJ1-5 | TRBV2 | 14 | - | CASSPDRGNQPQHF | TGTGCCAGCAGCCCCGACCGGGGCAATCAGCCCCAGCATTTT
- | TRBJ1-5 | TRBV28 | 14 | - | CASPGRASNQPQHF | TGTGCCAGCCCGGGGAGGGCAAGCAATCAGCCCCAGCATTTT
- | TRBJ2-7 | TRBV9 | 15 | TRBD2 | CASSVAPREAVEQYF | TGTGCCAGCAGCGTAGCTCCGCGGGAGGCGGTCGAGCAGTACTTC
- | TRBJ2-2 | TRBV29-1 | 13 | - | CSVGGSPPGELFF | TGCAGCGTTGGTGGGAGCCCCCCCGGGGAGCTGTTTTTT
- | TRBJ2-7 | TRBV5-4 | 18 | TRBD1 | CASSLRGQGVHRAYEQYF | TGTGCCAGCAGCCTCCGCGGACAGGGGGTGCACCGAGCCTACGAGCAGTACTTC
- | TRBJ2-7 | TRBV30 | 14 | - | CAWSRRESFHEQYF | TGTGCCTGGAGTCGGAGGGAGTCCTTCCACGAGCAGTACTTC
few | TRBJ2-5 | TRBV11-3 | 16 | TRBD1 | CASSLGSPTGSETQYF | TGTGCCAGCAGCTTAGGTAGCCCGACAGGGTCAGAGACCCAGTACTTC
- | TRBJ2-2 | TRBV5-4 | 13 | - | CASSLAVVGELFF | TGTGCCAGCAGCTTGGCTGTAGTCGGGGAGCTGTTTTTT